The clone carrying this TCR beta chain was detected a few times. No antigen is known for it. The sample belongs to a study of identical twins. Whole-study findings and limits: Reduced insertions were recorded for abundant cord blood beta clonotypes, with no such pattern in memory repertoires. Conclusions were based on cross-sectional statistical analysis, without following the same donors.

Each donor (without exception) was a healthy Caucasian. With template switching, a universal primer site was added, and the cDNA carried unique molecular identifiers. MiXCR, run by TCRdb on the 5' RACE reads, gives a single entry per CDR3 protein. In the table there are about 480,000 distinct CDR3 sequences, over 12% of which are singletons. The CDR3 spans 14 residues. Germline CDR1 reads DFQATT; CDR2 reads SNEGSKA (reference sequence). Separately, the same data were catalogued under a study of yellow fever vaccine responses in identical twins.

The source material was CD4+ T cells sorted from blood. This chain connects TRBV20-1 to TRBJ2-5, with TRBD2 matching over 12 bases. The source is a woman aged 18 to 35 in good health. CDR3 residues: CRTSGSPGEETQYF. The CDR3 region has the DNA TGCAGGACTAGCGGGAGCCCCGGGGAAGAGACCCAGTACTTC.